The clone carrying this T cell receptor (beta chain) was observed a few times. Its antigen remains unidentified. The investigators reverse transcribed all of the isolated RNA, so they sequenced expressed TCRB transcripts. The method was immunoSEQ multiplex PCR; TCRdb's version includes in-frame clones alone and lacks a portion of them. The sample records around 650,000 clones, 12% being singletons. V lost 6 bases and J lost 2, with 7 bases in between. The CDR3 runs to 12 residues. Germline-derived CDR1 and CDR2 are SNHLY and FYNNEI. The data belong to a study of beta chain features in type 1 diabetes. Study overall: When patients were set against healthy donors, age, gender and cell yields were similar.

General study points: The study found that naive, central memory and Treg TCRB repertoires appeared more similar in patients than in healthy donors. All four CD4+ subsets of Type 1 diabetes patients contained TCRB CDR3s that were moderately but significantly shorter. cDNA-based reads could over-represent cells with high TCR expression.

CD4+ naive, central memory, regulatory and stem cell-like memory cells were sorted via CD45RO/CCR7/CD25/CD127/CD95/CD27. The sequencing sample was made of naive CD4+ T cells from blood. This clonotype originated in a man younger than 40 with type 1 diabetes. The chain is built from TRBV2 and TRBJ2-5; possibly TRBD1 for D (5 bases). As DNA, the CDR3 is TGTGCCAGCAGACAGGAACAAGAGACCCAGTACTTC. Its translation: CASRQEQETQYF. Supplemented by reference TRBV2 and TRBJ2-5, the full variable domain reads EPEVTQTPSHQVTQMGQEVILRCVPISNHLYFYWYRQILGQKVEFLVSFYNNEISEKSEIFDDQFSVERPDGSNFTLKIRSTKLEDSAMYFCASRQEQETQYFGPGTRLLVL.